This T cell receptor beta chain was observed in a study of cytomegalovirus exposure and HLA in healthy donors (TCRdb year 2017). In the study overall: The 666 repertoires of the first cohort and the roughly 120 validation repertoires were produced on the same platform, according to a later analysis. High-throughput TCR immunosequencing, statistical association of individual TCRs with disease status, and machine learning were combined to predict cytomegalovirus infection status. The study aimed to test whether cataloging public T cell receptors could reveal signatures of past pathogen exposure. In addition to the first cohort of 666 subjects, a separate validation cohort of 120 different subjects was used.

Details on this clone: There is no known antigen for this receptor. Base qualities are not recorded, but no much larger clone differs from it by a single base.

Libraries were constructed by the immunoSEQ multiplex PCR assay. Per the authors' processing: A statistical classification framework was built for diagnosing cytomegalovirus status from the catalog of TCR beta chain sequences. TCRdb re-hosts the immuneACCESS table, in-frame sequences only. Its copies lack some clones; in the studies checked, an unresolved V gene accounts for under half of them, and the cause for the rest is not known. The V and J calls and clone size come from that table; D and trimming were worked out from the DNA. The sample yields about 130,000 clones; 85% to 90% were counted once. The ten most abundant clones make up under 8% of the sample. Findings and caveats that apply to the study as a whole: The study gave a list of 150 to 200 TCR beta chains associated with cytomegalovirus. A later analysis lacked HLA typing for the validation cohort, so it scored co-occurrence in that cohort across all 110 or so repertoires. Of the cluster scores, 90% to 95% were above 0 in a later analysis, which found that TCRs clustered in the first cohort also tended to co-occur in the 95 to 150 validation repertoires. It was suggested by the authors that the approach could potentially be generalized to other disease states and immunological phenotypes. A few of the identified cytomegalovirus-associated TCR beta chains were confirmed in vitro to be specific for cytomegalovirus antigens. Most TCR sequences were seen in very few donors, while some public TCRs were found in many individuals. The classifier was reported to diagnose cytomegalovirus status with high specificity and sensitivity in both the original and validation cohorts.

Trimming removed 4 bases from V and 3 bases from J, leaving 13 bases between the germline ends. The CDR3 spans 14 residues, from the cysteine through the phenylalanine. The only DNA kept is the CDR3, 42 bases in frame from the first base. CDR1 and CDR2, per the germline V gene, are SGDLS and YYNGEE. Separate from the approximately 700-subject first cohort, the validation cohort of 120 subjects was the group to which the donors belonged. This sequence originates from a woman aged 25 to 39 in good health and CMV-seropositive. Sequencing was carried out using PBMCs. The chain joins TRBV9 to TRBJ2-5; the D gene is unclear. The CDR3 region: CASSLTEAEETQYF. The nucleotide sequence is given as TGTGCCAGCAGCCTTACAGAAGCCGAAGAGACCCAGTACTTC.